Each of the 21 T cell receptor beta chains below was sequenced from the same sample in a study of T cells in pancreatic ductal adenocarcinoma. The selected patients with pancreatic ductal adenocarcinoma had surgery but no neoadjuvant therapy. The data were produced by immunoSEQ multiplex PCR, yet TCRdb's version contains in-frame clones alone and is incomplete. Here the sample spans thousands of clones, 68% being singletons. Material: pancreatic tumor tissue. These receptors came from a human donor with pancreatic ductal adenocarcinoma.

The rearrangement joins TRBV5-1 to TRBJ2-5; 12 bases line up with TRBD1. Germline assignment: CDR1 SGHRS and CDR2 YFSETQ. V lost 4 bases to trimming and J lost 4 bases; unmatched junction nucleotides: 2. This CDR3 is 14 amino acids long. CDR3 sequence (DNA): TGCGCCAGCAGCGGGACAGGGGGCGGAGAGACCCAGTACTTC. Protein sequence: CASSGTGGGETQYF. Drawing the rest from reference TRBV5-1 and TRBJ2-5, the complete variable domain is KAGVTQTPRYLIKTRGQQVTLSCSPISGHRSVSWYQQTPGQGLQFLFEYFSETQRNKGNFPGRFSGRQFSNSRSEMNVSTLELGDSALYLCASSGTGGGETQYFGPGTRLLVL.

The CDR3 sequence is CASSSLLAPGQETQYF. The CDR3 DNA sequence: TGTGCCAGCAGTTCCCTACTAGCCCCCGGCCAAGAGACCCAGTACTTC. J is TRBJ2-5 and V is TRBV28, with D possibly matching TRBD2 (6 bases). Germline CDR1 MDHEN, CDR2 SYDVKM. The CDR3 sequence is 16 residues long. Trimming stripped 4 bases from V and 1 base from J, with 16 bases between.

The DNA for the CDR3 is TGTGCCAGCAGTGCCGTAGGGGGATATGGCTACACCTTC. As protein: CASSAVGGYGYTF. The chain employs TRBV27 and TRBJ1-2; D perhaps matches TRBD1 (6 bases). In germline, CDR1 is MNHEY, CDR2 SMNVEV (reference sequence). Trimming pared 5 bases from V and 5 bases from J, leaving 12 bases between. The CDR3 length is 13 residues.

The CDR3 here is CASSPPNRRDTQYF. CDR3 DNA: TGTGCCAGCAGCCCGCCTAACAGGAGGGATACGCAGTATTTT. The chain employs TRBV7-9 and TRBJ2-3; D may be TRBD1 or TRBD2 (5 bases each). The V and J ends lost 5 bases and 6 bases respectively, with 15 bases between them. Germline V CDR1 and CDR2: SEHNR, FQNEAQ (reference sequence). The CDR3 length is 14 residues.

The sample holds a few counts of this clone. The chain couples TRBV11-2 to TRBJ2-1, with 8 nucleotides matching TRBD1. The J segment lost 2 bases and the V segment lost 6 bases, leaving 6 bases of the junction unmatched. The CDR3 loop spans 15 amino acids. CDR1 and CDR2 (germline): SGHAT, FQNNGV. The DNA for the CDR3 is TGTGCCAGCAGGACACCGGGACAGGCCTACAATGAGCAGTTCTTC. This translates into CASRTPGQAYNEQFF.

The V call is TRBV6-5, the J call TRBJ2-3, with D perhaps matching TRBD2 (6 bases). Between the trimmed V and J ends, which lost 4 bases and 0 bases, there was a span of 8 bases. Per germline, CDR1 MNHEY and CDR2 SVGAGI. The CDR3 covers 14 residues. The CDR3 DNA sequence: TGTGCCAGCAGTTGGACTATGAGCACAGATACGCAGTATTTT. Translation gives CASSWTMSTDTQYF.

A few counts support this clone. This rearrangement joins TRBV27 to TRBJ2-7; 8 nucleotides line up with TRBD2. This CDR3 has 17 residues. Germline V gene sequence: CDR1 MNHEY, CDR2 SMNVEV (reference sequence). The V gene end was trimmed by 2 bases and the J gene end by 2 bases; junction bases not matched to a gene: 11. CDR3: CASSLTKTSARPYEQYF. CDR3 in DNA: TGTGCCAGCAGTTTAACAAAGACTAGCGCGAGACCCTACGAGCAGTACTTC.

The CDR3 sequence is CASSSPLPLAGSYEQYF. CDR3 DNA sequence: TGTGCCAGCAGCTCCCCCCTCCCCCTGGCGGGGTCCTACGAGCAGTACTTC. This rearrangement joins TRBV7-3 to TRBJ2-7; tentatively, D is TRBD2 (6 bases). CDR1 and CDR2 from the germline V gene are SGHTA and FQGTGA. The V and J ends lost 4 bases and 1 base respectively, with 20 bases between them. This CDR3 is built from 17 residues.

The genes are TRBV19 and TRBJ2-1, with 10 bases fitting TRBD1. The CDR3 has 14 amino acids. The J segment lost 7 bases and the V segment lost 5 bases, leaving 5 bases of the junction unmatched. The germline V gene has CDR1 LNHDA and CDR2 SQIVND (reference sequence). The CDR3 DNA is TGTGCCAGTAGTCAAAGGACAGGGGGTAATGAGCAGTTCTTC. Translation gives CASSQRTGGNEQFF.

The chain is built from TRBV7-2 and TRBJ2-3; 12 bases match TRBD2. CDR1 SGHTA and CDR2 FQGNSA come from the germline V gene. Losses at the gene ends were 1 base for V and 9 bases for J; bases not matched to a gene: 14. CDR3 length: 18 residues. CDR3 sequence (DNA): TGTGCCAGCAGCTTAGGGAACGGACTAGCGGGGTCTTGGGACACGCAGTATTTT. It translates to CASSLGNGLAGSWDTQYF.

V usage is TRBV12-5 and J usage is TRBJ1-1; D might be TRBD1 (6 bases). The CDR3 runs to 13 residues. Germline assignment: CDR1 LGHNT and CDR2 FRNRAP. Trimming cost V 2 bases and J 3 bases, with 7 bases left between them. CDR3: CASGLTGYTEAFF. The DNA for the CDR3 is TGTGCTAGTGGTTTGACAGGGTACACTGAAGCTTTCTTT.

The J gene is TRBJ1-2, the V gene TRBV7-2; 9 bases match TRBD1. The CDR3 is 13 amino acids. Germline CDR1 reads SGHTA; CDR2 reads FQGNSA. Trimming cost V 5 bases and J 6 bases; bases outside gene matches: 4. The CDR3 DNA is TGTGCCAGCAGCACAGACAGGGGGGATGGCTACACCTTC. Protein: CASSTDRGDGYTF.

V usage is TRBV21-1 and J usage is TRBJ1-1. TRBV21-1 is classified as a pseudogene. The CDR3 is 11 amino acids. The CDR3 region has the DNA TGTGCCAGCAGCAGGGGGAGTGGGGCTTTCTTT. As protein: CASSRGSGAFF.

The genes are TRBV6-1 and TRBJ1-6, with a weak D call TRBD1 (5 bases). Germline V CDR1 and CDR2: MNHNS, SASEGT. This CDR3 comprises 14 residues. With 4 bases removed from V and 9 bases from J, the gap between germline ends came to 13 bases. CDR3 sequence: CASSALRDGSPLHF. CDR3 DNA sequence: TGTGCCAGCAGTGCTCTTCGGGACGGTTCACCCCTCCACTTT.

CDR3: CASSQEVTSGTQYF. CDR3 in DNA: TGTGCCAGCAGCCAAGAAGTAACCAGTGGGACCCAGTACTTC. This chain links TRBV4-2 with TRBJ2-5; D not certain. CDR3 length: 14 amino acids. The germline V gene encodes CDR1 LGHNA and CDR2 YNFKEQ. Between the trimmed V and J ends, which lost 0 bases and 7 bases, there was a span of 12 bases.

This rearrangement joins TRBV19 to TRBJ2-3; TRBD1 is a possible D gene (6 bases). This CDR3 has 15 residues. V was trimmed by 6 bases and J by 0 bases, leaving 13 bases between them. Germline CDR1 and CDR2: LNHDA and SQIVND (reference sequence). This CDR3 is CASSNGDTSTDTQYF. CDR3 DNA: TGTGCCAGTAGCAACGGGGACACGAGCACAGATACGCAGTATTTT.

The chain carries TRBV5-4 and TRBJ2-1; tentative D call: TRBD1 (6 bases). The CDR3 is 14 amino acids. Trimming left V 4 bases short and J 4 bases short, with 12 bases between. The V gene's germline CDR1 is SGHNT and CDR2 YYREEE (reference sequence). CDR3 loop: CASSDRTAYNEQFF. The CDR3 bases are TGTGCCAGCAGCGACCGGACAGCTTACAATGAGCAGTTCTTC.

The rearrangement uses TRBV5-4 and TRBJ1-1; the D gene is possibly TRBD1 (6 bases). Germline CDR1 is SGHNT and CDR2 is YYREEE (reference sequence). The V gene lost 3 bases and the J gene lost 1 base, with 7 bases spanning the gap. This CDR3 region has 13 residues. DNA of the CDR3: TGTGCCAGCAGCTCGGGGGCGAACACTGAAGCTTTCTTT. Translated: CASSSGANTEAFF.

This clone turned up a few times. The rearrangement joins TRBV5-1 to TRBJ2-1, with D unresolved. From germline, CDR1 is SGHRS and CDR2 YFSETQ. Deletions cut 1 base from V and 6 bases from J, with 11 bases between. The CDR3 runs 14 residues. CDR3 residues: CASSLPSQGNEQFF. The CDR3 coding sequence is TGCGCCAGCAGCTTGCCTTCGCAAGGCAATGAGCAGTTCTTC.

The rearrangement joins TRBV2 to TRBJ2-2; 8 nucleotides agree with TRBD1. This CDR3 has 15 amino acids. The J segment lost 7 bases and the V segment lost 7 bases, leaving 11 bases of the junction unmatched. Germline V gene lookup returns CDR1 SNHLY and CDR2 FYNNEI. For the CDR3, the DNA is TGTGCCAGCAAGACGGAGACAGGGGTTATCGGGGAGCTGTTTTTT. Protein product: CASKTETGVIGELFF.

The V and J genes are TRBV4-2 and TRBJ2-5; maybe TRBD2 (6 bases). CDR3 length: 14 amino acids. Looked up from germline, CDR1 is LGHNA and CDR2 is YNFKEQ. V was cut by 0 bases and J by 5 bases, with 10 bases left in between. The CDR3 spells CASSQDGGFETQYF. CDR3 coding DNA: TGTGCCAGCAGCCAAGACGGGGGTTTCGAGACCCAGTACTTC.